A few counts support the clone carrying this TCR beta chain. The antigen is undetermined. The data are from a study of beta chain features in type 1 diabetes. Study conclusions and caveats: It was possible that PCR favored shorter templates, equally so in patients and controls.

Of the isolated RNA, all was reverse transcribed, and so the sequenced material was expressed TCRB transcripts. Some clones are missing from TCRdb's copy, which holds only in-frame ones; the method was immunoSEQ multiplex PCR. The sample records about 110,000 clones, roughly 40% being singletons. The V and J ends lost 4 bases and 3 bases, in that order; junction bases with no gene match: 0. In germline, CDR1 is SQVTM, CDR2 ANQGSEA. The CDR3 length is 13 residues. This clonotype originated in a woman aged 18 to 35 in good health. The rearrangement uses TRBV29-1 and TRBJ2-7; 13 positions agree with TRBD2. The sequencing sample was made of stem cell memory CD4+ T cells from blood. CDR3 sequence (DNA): TGCAGCGTTGGGACTAGCGGGAGCTACGAGCAGTACTTC. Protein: CSVGTSGSYEQYF.